These 32 T cell receptor beta chains share one sample of origin, sequenced in a study of CD8+ T cells in alopecia areata. Regarding treatment: oral pan-JAK inhibitor, 5-10 mg twice daily. As the sequencing template, cDNA was produced by extracting RNA and reverse transcribing it. Repertoires were generated with immunoSEQ multiplex PCR, while TCRdb's copy carries only in-frame clones and drops some. The sample consists of about 270,000 clones, about 60% of them appearing once. The sequencing here drew on CD4+ T cells sorted from blood, taken around week 53, from a patient treated with tofacitinib. The receptors derive from a human donor with alopecia areata.

The chain is built from TRBV5-6 and TRBJ2-3, with D hard to call. The germline V and J ends were trimmed by 4 bases and 2 bases, with 8 bases remaining between them. The CDR3 totals 13 residues. Germline CDR1 is SGHDT and CDR2 is YYEEEE. CDR3 in DNA: TGTGCCAGCAGCGGTTTCTACACAGATACGCAGTATTTT. It codes for CASSGFYTDTQYF.

The gene calls are TRBV5-6 and TRBJ2-7; D is unresolved. With 3 bases removed from V and 3 bases from J, the gap between germline ends came to 16 bases. Germline V CDR1 and CDR2: SGHDT, YYEEEE. The CDR3 runs to 15 residues. The CDR3 is CASSSPGMADYEQYF. CDR3 in DNA: TGTGCCAGCAGCTCCCCCGGAATGGCAGACTACGAGCAGTACTTC.

This clone was seen a few times. The chain's CDR3 is CASSWGTGPPAGELFF. Here the CDR3 DNA reads TGCGCCAGCAGCTGGGGGACAGGACCGCCCGCGGGGGAGCTGTTTTTT. The genes are TRBV5-1 and TRBJ2-2, with 8 positions matching TRBD1. Germline-derived CDR1 and CDR2 are SGHRS and YFSETQ. This CDR3 region has 16 residues. After removal of 3 bases from V and 8 bases from J, the junction contained 12 bases not matched to a gene.

J is TRBJ1-4 and V is TRBV5-1; D is ambiguous. The CDR3 consists of 15 residues. Germline CDR1 and CDR2: SGHRS and YFSETQ. Trimming took 0 bases from V and 7 from J, leaving 13 bases between them. The CDR3 is CASSLVVGSSEKLFF. CDR3 nucleotide sequence: TGCGCCAGCAGCTTGGTCGTCGGCTCCAGTGAAAAACTGTTTTTT.

This chain connects TRBV7-2 to TRBJ2-1, with 8 bases aligning to TRBD2. Germline V CDR1 and CDR2: SGHTA, FQGNSA. The CDR3 spans 15 residues. The J segment lost 3 bases and the V segment lost 5 bases, leaving 6 bases of the junction unmatched. In DNA, the CDR3 is TGTGCCAGCAGCCCGAGCGGGGGACTCTACAATGAGCAGTTCTTC. Its protein is CASSPSGGLYNEQFF.

The chain has TRBV6-6 and TRBJ1-5, with D unclear. The CDR3 is 16 amino acids. With 7 bases removed from V and 3 bases from J, the gap between germline ends came to 19 bases. From germline, CDR1 is MNHNY and CDR2 SVGAGI (reference sequence). The CDR3 DNA sequence: TGTGCCAGCACCATATCCGGCCCTCGTTCCAATCAGCCCCAGCATTTT. Translated, it gives CASTISGPRSNQPQHF.

This clone has only one observation. The V call is TRBV5-4, the J call TRBJ2-3; 8 bases are shared with TRBD1. V lost 2 bases to trimming and J lost 5 bases; unmatched junction nucleotides: 1. The CDR3 is 13 residues long. Germline-derived CDR1 and CDR2 are SGHNT and YYREEE (reference sequence). The CDR3 protein is CASSLTGGDTQYF. As DNA, the CDR3 is TGTGCCAGCAGCTTAACAGGGGGAGATACGCAGTATTTT. The whole variable domain, filled in from reference TRBV5-4 and TRBJ2-3, reads ETGVTQSPTHLIKTRGQQVTLRCSSQSGHNTVSWYQQALGQGPQFIFQYYREEENGRGNFPPRFSGLQFPNYSSELNVNALELDDSALYLCASSLTGGDTQYFGPGTRLTVL.

A few counts support this clone. V is TRBV30 and J is TRBJ1-1; D unresolved. Germline CDR1 is GTSNPN and CDR2 is SVGIG (reference sequence). The CDR3 is 14 residues long. V lost 3 bases and J 6 bases, leaving 17 bases between the germline ends. CDR3 sequence reads: CAWRVGIQRAEAFF. In DNA, the CDR3 is TGTGCCTGGAGAGTCGGGATCCAGAGGGCTGAAGCTTTCTTT.

V gene TRBV10-3 combines with J gene TRBJ1-1; possibly TRBD1 for D (5 bases). V lost 8 bases to trimming and J lost 1 base, with 11 bases between them. The CDR3 has 13 amino acids. CDR1 is ENHRY and CDR2 is SYGVKD in the germline V gene. This CDR3 is CAIGADANTEAFF. CDR3 nucleotides: TGTGCCATCGGGGCCGACGCGAACACTGAAGCTTTCTTT.

The chain has TRBV29-1 and TRBJ1-1; D remains unclear. V was pared by 5 bases and J by 0 bases, with 10 bases between. The CDR3 is 13 amino acids. Germline V CDR1 and CDR2: SQVTM, ANQGSEA. The CDR3 DNA is TGCAGCGTTCACAACGGGGTGAACACTGAAGCTTTCTTT. This gives the protein CSVHNGVNTEAFF.

The rearrangement joins TRBV30 to TRBJ1-5; 9 bases line up with TRBD1. CDR1 and CDR2 from the germline V gene are GTSNPN and SVGIG (reference sequence). CDR3 length equals 15 residues. The V and J ends lost 0 bases and 4 bases, in that order; junction bases with no gene match: 4. This CDR3 is CAWSVRTGVNQPQHF. The CDR3 nucleotides read TGTGCCTGGAGTGTTAGGACAGGGGTAAATCAGCCCCAGCATTTT.

The chain couples TRBV29-1 to TRBJ1-2; TRBD1 matches 7 bases. From germline, CDR1 is SQVTM and CDR2 ANQGSEA. This CDR3 has 12 amino acids. V gave up 7 bases and J gave up 1 base; unmatched junction bases: 3. CDR3 nucleotides: TGCAGCGAGGGGGCAGATAACTATGGCTACACCTTC. Amino acids: CSEGADNYGYTF.

This clone was recorded a few times. The gene calls are TRBV6-5 and TRBJ2-1; TRBD1 is a possible D gene (5 bases). With 2 bases removed from V and 2 bases from J, the gap between germline ends came to 13 bases. CDR1 and CDR2 from the germline V gene are MNHEY and SVGAGI. The CDR3 consists of 16 residues. The CDR3 coding sequence is TGTGCCAGCAGTTACCTACAGGCCGGTCCCTACAATGAGCAGTTCTTC. Protein: CASSYLQAGPYNEQFF.

This chain connects TRBV5-1 to TRBJ2-1, with D possibly being TRBD2 (6 bases). The germline CDR1 and CDR2 sequences are SGHRS and YFSETQ. The length of the CDR3 is 12 residues. V was cut by 4 bases and J by 10 bases, with 12 bases left in between. The chain's CDR3 is CASSTGLEEQFF. In DNA, the CDR3 is TGCGCCAGCAGCACGGGACTTGAGGAGCAGTTCTTC. Full variable domain (outside the CDR3, taken from reference TRBV5-1 and TRBJ2-1): KAGVTQTPRYLIKTRGQQVTLSCSPISGHRSVSWYQQTPGQGLQFLFEYFSETQRNKGNFPGRFSGRQFSNSRSEMNVSTLELGDSALYLCASSTGLEEQFFGPGTRLTVL.

V gene TRBV5-1 combines with J gene TRBJ2-7; 8 nucleotides align to TRBD1. This CDR3 has 14 residues. The germline CDR1 and CDR2 sequences are SGHRS and YFSETQ. J was trimmed by 6 bases and V by 2 bases; bases with no gene match: 7. CDR3 protein: CASSFDRGGAEQYF. CDR3 in DNA: TGCGCCAGCAGCTTTGACAGGGGCGGCGCCGAGCAGTACTTC.

The chain combines TRBV4-2 with TRBJ1-2; D ambiguous. CDR3 length equals 14 residues. Germline-derived CDR1 and CDR2 are LGHNA and YNFKEQ. Trimming shortened V by 1 base and J by 2 bases, and 8 bases separated the two germline ends. The CDR3 DNA sequence: TGTGCCAGCAGCCAAGTAGCAGCCAACTATGGCTACACCTTC. This sequence encodes CASSQVAANYGYTF.

The CDR3 DNA is TGCAGCGTGGGATCCGGGACAGAGGGTATCGGGGAGCTGTTTTTT. The encoded protein is CSVGSGTEGIGELFF. The chain employs TRBV29-1 and TRBJ2-2; 7 bases agree with TRBD1. The CDR3 has 15 residues. V shed 6 bases and J 7 bases; nucleotides not matched to a gene: 14. The germline CDR1 and CDR2 sequences are SQVTM and ANQGSEA.

Only a few counts were recorded for this clone. The CDR3: CAIKRSSTDTQYF. CDR3 in DNA: TGTGCCATCAAAAGGAGTAGCACAGATACGCAGTATTTT. The chain couples TRBV10-3 to TRBJ2-3, with D uncertain. CDR1 ENHRY and CDR2 SYGVKD come from the germline V gene. V was shortened by 7 bases and J by 0 bases, with 8 bases between the two germline ends. The CDR3 extends over 13 amino acids.

The chain joins TRBV7-9 to TRBJ2-3; D remains ambiguous. Looked up from germline, CDR1 is SEHNR and CDR2 is FQNEAQ (reference sequence). The germline V and J ends were trimmed by 7 bases and 0 bases, with 8 bases remaining between them. The CDR3 has 13 residues. The CDR3 reads CASTTQSTDTQYF. The CDR3 DNA is TGTGCCAGCACCACACAGAGCACAGATACGCAGTATTTT.

The V gene is TRBV7-2, the J gene TRBJ2-7, with a weak D call TRBD1 (6 bases). The CDR3 is made up of 15 amino acids. Germline assignment: CDR1 SGHTA and CDR2 FQGNSA. Trimming took 1 base from V and 3 from J, leaving 13 bases between them. The CDR3 coding sequence is TGTGCCAGCAGCTTAGGTCAGGGGAGCATCTACGAGCAGTACTTC. Encoded protein: CASSLGQGSIYEQYF.

The chain is built from TRBV29-1 and TRBJ1-2, with TRBD1 matching 7 bases. The germline V gene has CDR1 SQVTM and CDR2 ANQGSEA. Germline trimming cut 2 bases from V and 7 bases from J; bases unmatched to any gene: 4. CDR3 length equals 12 residues. CDR3 in amino acids: CSVEKGGSGYTF. CDR3 coding DNA: TGCAGCGTTGAAAAAGGGGGCAGTGGCTACACCTTC.

The chain combines TRBV29-1 with TRBJ1-1; the D gene is possibly TRBD1 (6 bases). The germline V gene encodes CDR1 SQVTM and CDR2 ANQGSEA. The CDR3 length is 14 residues. Trimming removed 3 bases from V and 4 bases from J, with 15 bases in between. Here the CDR3 reads CSVDVTGIGTEAFF. The CDR3 region has the DNA TGCAGCGTTGACGTGACAGGTATTGGCACTGAAGCTTTCTTT.

This clone showed up just a few times. The CDR3 loop is CAISGGSSYNSPLHF. The CDR3 bases are TGTGCCATCAGTGGCGGGAGCTCCTATAATTCACCCCTCCACTTT. V and J are TRBV10-3 and TRBJ1-6; D unclear. Germline V CDR1 and CDR2: ENHRY, SYGVKD. This CDR3 has 15 residues. Trimming removed 4 bases at V and 0 bases at J, with 7 bases between.

The V gene is TRBV29-1, the J gene TRBJ2-5; unclear D gene. Germline values: CDR1 SQVTM, CDR2 ANQGSEA. Trimming cost V 6 bases and J 5 bases, with 13 bases left between them. CDR3 length: 12 amino acids. In DNA, the CDR3 is TGCAGCGTGATTGAGGCAGGCGAGACCCAGTACTTC. This gives the protein CSVIEAGETQYF.

This clone was observed a few times. V gene TRBV4-1 combines with J gene TRBJ1-4; D remains ambiguous. The germline CDR1 and CDR2 sequences are MGHRA and YSYEKL. Trimming pared 4 bases from V and 8 bases from J, leaving 5 bases between. CDR3 length: 11 residues. The CDR3 DNA is TGCGCCAGCAGCCGACACGAAAAACTGTTTTTT. Its translation: CASSRHEKLFF.

Points on this clone: The same CDR3 also results from other DNA sequences found in this sample. The V and J genes are TRBV7-9 and TRBJ1-1; no clear D. Per germline, CDR1 SEHNR and CDR2 FQNEAQ (reference sequence). Trimming left V 1 base short and J 5 bases short, with 2 bases between. The CDR3 has 11 residues. The CDR3 sequence: CASSLGTEAFF. The CDR3 DNA follows: TGTGCCAGCAGCTTAGGGACTGAAGCTTTCTTT.

This clone has more than one count but fewer than ten. V and J are TRBV7-8 and TRBJ2-3; 12 nucleotides line up with TRBD2. There are 14 residues in the CDR3. The J segment lost 9 bases and the V segment lost 4 bases, leaving 5 bases of the junction unmatched. CDR1 and CDR2 (germline): SGHVS, FQNEAQ. The CDR3: CASSSSGGGSTQYF. The DNA for the CDR3 is TGTGCCAGCAGCTCTAGCGGGGGGGGTTCCACGCAGTATTTT.

V usage is TRBV29-1 and J usage is TRBJ1-2; a possible D gene is TRBD1 (5 bases). Germline CDR1 and CDR2: SQVTM and ANQGSEA. Deletions cut 7 bases from V and 3 bases from J, with 12 bases between. The CDR3 length is 12 residues. The CDR3 region has the DNA TGCAGCGGGGTATCGGGGGACTATGGCTACACCTTC. Protein product: CSGVSGDYGYTF.

This rearrangement joins TRBV2 to TRBJ1-1, with D possibly matching TRBD1 (5 bases). V was shortened by 2 bases and J by 4 bases, with 14 bases between the two germline ends. From germline, CDR1 is SNHLY and CDR2 FYNNEI. CDR3 length: 15 amino acids. The CDR3 protein is CASSERGGLFTEAFF. CDR3 nucleotides: TGTGCCAGCAGTGAACGGGGCGGACTTTTCACTGAAGCTTTCTTT.

There are a few counts of this clone. V and J are TRBV9 and TRBJ1-6; 8 positions agree with TRBD1. This CDR3 comprises 16 residues. Per germline, CDR1 SGDLS and CDR2 YYNGEE. J was trimmed by 9 bases and V by 4 bases; bases with no gene match: 12. The CDR3 region is CASSPLDRASFSPLHF. The CDR3 nucleotides read TGTGCCAGCAGCCCCCTGGACAGGGCGTCATTTTCACCCCTCCACTTT. The full variable domain, rest sourced from reference TRBV9 and TRBJ1-6, is DSGVTQTPKHLITATGQRVTLRCSPRSGDLSVYWYQQSLDQGLQFLIQYYNGEERAKGNILERFSAQQFPDLHSELNLSSLELGDSALYFCASSPLDRASFSPLHFGNGTRLTVT.

This chain uses TRBV6-5 with TRBJ2-1; TRBD2 is a possible D gene (7 bases). The V and J ends lost 5 bases and 5 bases respectively, with 16 bases between them. This CDR3 is 15 amino acids long. Germline CDR1 MNHEY, CDR2 SVGAGI. CDR3 protein: CASSPLAGADNEQFF. The DNA of the CDR3 is TGTGCCAGCAGTCCCTTGGCGGGGGCCGACAATGAGCAGTTCTTC.

The DNA for the CDR3 is TGTGCCAGCAGCCGAACGGGACAGGGCCACTACGAGCAGTACTTC. Protein product: CASSRTGQGHYEQYF. V and J are TRBV6-5 and TRBJ2-7; the match to TRBD1 covers 9 bases. CDR1 and CDR2 from the germline V gene are MNHEY and SVGAGI. The CDR3 is made up of 15 amino acids. Losses at the gene ends were 6 bases for V and 3 bases for J; bases not matched to a gene: 9.